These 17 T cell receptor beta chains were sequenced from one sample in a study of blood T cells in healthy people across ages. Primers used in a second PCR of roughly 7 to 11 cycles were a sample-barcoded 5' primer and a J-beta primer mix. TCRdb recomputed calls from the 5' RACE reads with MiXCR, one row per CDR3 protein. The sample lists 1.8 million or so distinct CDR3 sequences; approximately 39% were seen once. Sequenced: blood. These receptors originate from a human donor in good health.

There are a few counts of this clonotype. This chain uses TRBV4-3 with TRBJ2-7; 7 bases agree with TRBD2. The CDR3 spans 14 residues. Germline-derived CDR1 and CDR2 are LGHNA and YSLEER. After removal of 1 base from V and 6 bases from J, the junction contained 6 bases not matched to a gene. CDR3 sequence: CASSQVGGQGEQYF. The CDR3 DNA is TGCGCCAGCAGCCAAGTGGGAGGGCAGGGCGAGCAGTACTTC.

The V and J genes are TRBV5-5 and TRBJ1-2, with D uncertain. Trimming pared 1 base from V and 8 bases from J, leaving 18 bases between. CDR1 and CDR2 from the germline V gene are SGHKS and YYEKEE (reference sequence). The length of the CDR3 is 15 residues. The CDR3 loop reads CASSLTGSDSLGYTF. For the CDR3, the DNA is TGTGCCAGCAGCTTGACGGGTTCAGATAGTCTCGGCTACACCTTC. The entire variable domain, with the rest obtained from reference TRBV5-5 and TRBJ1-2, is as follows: DAGVTQSPTHLIKTRGQQVTLRCSPISGHKSVSWYQQVLGQGPQFIFQYYEKEERGRGNFPDRFSARQFPNYSSELNVNALLLGDSALYLCASSLTGSDSLGYTFGSGTRLTVV.

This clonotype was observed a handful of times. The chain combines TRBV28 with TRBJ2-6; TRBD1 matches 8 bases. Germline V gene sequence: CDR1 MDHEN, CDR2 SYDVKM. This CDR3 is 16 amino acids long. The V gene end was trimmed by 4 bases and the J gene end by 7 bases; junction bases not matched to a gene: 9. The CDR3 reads CASSYPGQETANVLTF. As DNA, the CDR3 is TGTGCCAGCAGTTACCCGGGACAGGAGACAGCCAACGTCCTGACTTTC.

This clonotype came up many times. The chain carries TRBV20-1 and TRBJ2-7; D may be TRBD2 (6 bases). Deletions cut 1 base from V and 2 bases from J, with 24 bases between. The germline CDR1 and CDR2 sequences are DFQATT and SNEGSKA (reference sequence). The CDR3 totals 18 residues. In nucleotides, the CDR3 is TGCAGTGCTAGAGGCCGGGGAGGACCTTTAACGAGACCCTACGAGCAGTACTTC. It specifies CSARGRGGPLTRPYEQYF.

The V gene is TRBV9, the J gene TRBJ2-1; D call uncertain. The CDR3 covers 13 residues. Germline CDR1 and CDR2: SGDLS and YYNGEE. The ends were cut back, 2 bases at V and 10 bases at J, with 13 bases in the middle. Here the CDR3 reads CASSVSLVREQFF. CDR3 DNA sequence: TGTGCCAGCAGCGTCAGTCTAGTCCGGGAGCAGTTCTTC.

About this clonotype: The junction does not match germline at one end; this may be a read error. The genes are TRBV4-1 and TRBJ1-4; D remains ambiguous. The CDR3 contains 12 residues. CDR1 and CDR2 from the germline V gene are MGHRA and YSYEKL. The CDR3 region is CASSQVYEKLFF. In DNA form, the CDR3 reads TGTGCCAGCAGCCAAGTCTATGAAAAACTGTTTTTT.

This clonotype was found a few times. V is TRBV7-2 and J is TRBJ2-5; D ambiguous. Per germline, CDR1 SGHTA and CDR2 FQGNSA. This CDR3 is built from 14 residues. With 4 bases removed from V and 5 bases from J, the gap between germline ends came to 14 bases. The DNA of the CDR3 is TGTGCCAGCAGCTCTCTCGGGCTGGGGGAGACCCAGTACTTC. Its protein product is CASSSLGLGETQYF. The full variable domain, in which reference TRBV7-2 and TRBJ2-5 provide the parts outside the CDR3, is GAGVSQSPSNKVTEKGKDVELRCDPISGHTALYWYRQSLGQGLEFLIYFQGNSAPDKSGLPSDRFSAERTGGSVSTLTIQRTQQEDSAVYLCASSSLGLGETQYFGPGTRLLVL.

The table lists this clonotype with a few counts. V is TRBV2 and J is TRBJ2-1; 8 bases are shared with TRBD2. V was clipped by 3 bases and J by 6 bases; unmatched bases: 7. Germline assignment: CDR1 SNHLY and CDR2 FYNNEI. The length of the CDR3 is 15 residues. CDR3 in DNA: TGTGCCAGCAGTGATCTGCGGGGGGCCATCAATGAGCAGTTCTTC. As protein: CASSDLRGAINEQFF.

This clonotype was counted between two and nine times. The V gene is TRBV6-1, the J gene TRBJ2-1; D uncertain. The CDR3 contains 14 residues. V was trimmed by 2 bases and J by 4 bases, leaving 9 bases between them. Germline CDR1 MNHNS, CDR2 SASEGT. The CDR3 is CASSETVGYNEQFF. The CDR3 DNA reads TGTGCCAGCAGTGAAACCGTGGGGTACAATGAGCAGTTCTTC.

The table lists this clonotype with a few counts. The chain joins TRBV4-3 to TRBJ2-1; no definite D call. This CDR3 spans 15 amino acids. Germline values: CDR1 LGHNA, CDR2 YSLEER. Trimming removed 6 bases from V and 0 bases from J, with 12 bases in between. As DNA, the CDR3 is TGCGCCAGCAGTCACGACTTTCACTCCTACAATGAGCAGTTCTTC. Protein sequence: CASSHDFHSYNEQFF.

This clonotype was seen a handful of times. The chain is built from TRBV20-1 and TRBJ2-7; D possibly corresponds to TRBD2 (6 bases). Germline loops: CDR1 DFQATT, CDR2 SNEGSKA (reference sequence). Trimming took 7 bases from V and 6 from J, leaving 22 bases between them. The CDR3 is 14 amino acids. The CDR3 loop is CSVFGGSGSIEQYF. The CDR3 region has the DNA TGCAGTGTATTCGGGGGATCGGGTTCCATCGAGCAGTACTTC.

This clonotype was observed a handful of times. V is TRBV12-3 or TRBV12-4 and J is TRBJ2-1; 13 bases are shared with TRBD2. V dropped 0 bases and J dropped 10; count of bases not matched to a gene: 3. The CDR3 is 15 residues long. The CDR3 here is CASSLAGLAGYEQFF. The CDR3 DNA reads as TGTGCCAGCAGTTTAGCGGGACTAGCGGGGTACGAGCAGTTCTTC.

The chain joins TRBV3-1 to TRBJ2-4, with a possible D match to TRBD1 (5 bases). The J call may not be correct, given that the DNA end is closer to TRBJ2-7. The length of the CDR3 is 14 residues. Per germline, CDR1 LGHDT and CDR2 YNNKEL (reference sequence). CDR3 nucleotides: TGTGCCAGCAGCCAACTTAGCAGGGACTACGAGCAGTACTTC. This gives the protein CASSQLSRDYEQYF.

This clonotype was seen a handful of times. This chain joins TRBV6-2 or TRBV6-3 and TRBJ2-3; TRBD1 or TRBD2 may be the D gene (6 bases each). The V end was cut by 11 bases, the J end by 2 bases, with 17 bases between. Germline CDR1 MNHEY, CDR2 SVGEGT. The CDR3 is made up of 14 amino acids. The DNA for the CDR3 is TGTGCCGGTGGGGGCGGGGCAACCACAGATACGCAGTATTTT. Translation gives CAGGGGATTDTQYF.

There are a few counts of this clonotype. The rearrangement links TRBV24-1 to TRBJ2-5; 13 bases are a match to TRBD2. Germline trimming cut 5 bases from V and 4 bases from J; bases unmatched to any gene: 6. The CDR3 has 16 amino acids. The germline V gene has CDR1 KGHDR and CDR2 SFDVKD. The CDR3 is CATSATLAGGPETQYF. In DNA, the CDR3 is TGTGCCACCAGTGCCACACTAGCGGGGGGGCCAGAGACCCAGTACTTC.

CDR3: CSARDEGRGRYEQYF. In DNA, the CDR3 is TGCAGTGCTAGAGATGAGGGAAGGGGGAGGTACGAGCAGTACTTC. The chain uses TRBV20-1 and TRBJ2-7; D possibly matches TRBD1 or TRBD2 (6 bases each). The germline gives CDR1 DFQATT, CDR2 SNEGSKA (reference sequence). Trimming left V 0 bases short and J 4 bases short, with 16 bases between. The CDR3 sequence is 15 residues long.

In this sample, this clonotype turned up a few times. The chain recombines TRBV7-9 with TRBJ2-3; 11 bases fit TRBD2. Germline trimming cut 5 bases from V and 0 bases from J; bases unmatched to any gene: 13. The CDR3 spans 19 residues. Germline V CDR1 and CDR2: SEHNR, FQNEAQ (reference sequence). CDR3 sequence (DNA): TGTGCCAGCAGCCTCTCACGGAGACTAGCGGGGAAAAGCACAGATACGCAGTATTTT. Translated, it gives CASSLSRRLAGKSTDTQYF.